The rows below give T cell receptor beta chains drawn from one sample of a study of T-cell reconstitution after alpha-beta-depleted transplantation in children. From the PCR reads, TCRdb called clonotypes with MiXCR, one entry per CDR3 protein. The profile shows 550,000 to 600,000 distinct CDR3 sequences, 23% of them singletons. The sequences come from PBMCs, mostly from graft donor cells, collected 360 days after TCRalphabeta/CD19-depleted stem cell transplant. The receptor source for this set is a boy under three years old who had a stem cell transplant for acute myeloid leukemia, so the T cells may come from the graft donor. CDR3s include the opening cysteine and the closing phenylalanine or tryptophan. D genes are given only for firm matches. Clone size, where shown, is once, few, many, or a class for clones that have expanded.

D gene: .
J gene: TRBJ2-6
V gene: TRBV7-2
clone size: many
CDR3 protein: CASSLERSSGANVLTF
CDR3 DNA: TGTGCCAGCAGCTTAGAGCGGTCCTCTGGGGCCAACGTCCTGACTTTC

D gene: .
J gene: TRBJ2-3
V gene: TRBV7-9
clone size: few
CDR3 protein: CASTNSGEDTQYF
CDR3 DNA: TGTGCCAGCACCAACTCAGGAGAGGATACGCAGTATTTT

D gene: TRBD2
J gene: TRBJ2-3
V gene: TRBV4-3
clone size: many
CDR3 protein: CASSQDSLAGGGDTQYF
CDR3 DNA: TGCGCCAGCAGCCAAGATTCGCTAGCGGGGGGGGGAGATACGCAGTATTTT

D gene: .
J gene: TRBJ2-1
V gene: TRBV3-1
clone size: few
CDR3 protein: CASSQASPYNEQFF
CDR3 DNA: TGTGCCAGCAGCCAGGCTAGCCCTTACAATGAGCAGTTCTTC

D gene: .
J gene: TRBJ2-7
V gene: TRBV20-1
clone size: .
CDR3 protein: CSARDSSHEQYF
CDR3 DNA: TGCAGTGCTAGAGATTCTAGCCACGAGCAGTACTTC

D gene: .
J gene: TRBJ2-7
V gene: TRBV12-5
clone size: .
CDR3 protein: CASGLVRNSPAYEQYF
CDR3 DNA: TGTGCTAGTGGTTTGGTCCGGAACAGCCCAGCCTACGAGCAGTACTTC

D gene: .
J gene: TRBJ1-6
V gene: TRBV7-3
clone size: many
CDR3 protein: CASSLGQPNSPLHF
CDR3 DNA: TGTGCCAGCAGCTTAGGACAGCCTAATTCACCCCTCCACTTT

D gene: TRBD2
J gene: TRBJ2-7
V gene: TRBV11-2
clone size: .
CDR3 protein: CASSDSGVAYEQYF
CDR3 DNA: TGTGCCAGCAGCGATAGCGGGGTGGCCTACGAGCAGTACTTC

D gene: TRBD2
J gene: TRBJ2-7
V gene: TRBV20-1
clone size: .
CDR3 protein: CSARGAGLVSYEQYF
CDR3 DNA: TGCAGTGCTAGAGGAGCGGGGCTGGTATCCTACGAGCAGTACTTC

D gene: .
J gene: TRBJ2-1
V gene: TRBV12-1
clone size: .
CDR3 protein: CASSLPPPSRTSGEDEQFF
CDR3 DNA: TGTGCCAGCAGTCTACCACCACCTTCCAGGACTAGCGGGGAAGATGAGCAGTTCTTC

D gene: TRBD1
J gene: TRBJ1-1
V gene: TRBV20-1
clone size: .
CDR3 protein: CSAVFAGTGNTEAFF
CDR3 DNA: TGCAGTGCTGTTTTCGCCGGGACAGGTAACACTGAAGCTTTCTTT

D gene: TRBD1
J gene: TRBJ2-3
V gene: TRBV18
clone size: .
CDR3 protein: CASSRTGTTDTQYF
CDR3 DNA: TGTGCCAGCTCACGGACAGGGACCACAGATACGCAGTATTTT

D gene: .
J gene: TRBJ1-4
V gene: TRBV5-1
clone size: .
CDR3 protein: CASSPSSQREKLFF
CDR3 DNA: TGCGCCAGCAGCCCCTCCTCACAGCGTGAAAAACTGTTTTTT

D gene: .
J gene: TRBJ1-6
V gene: TRBV7-9
clone size: many
CDR3 protein: CASSLEGQGSPLHF
CDR3 DNA: TGTGCCAGCAGCTTAGAGGGCCAGGGGTCACCCCTCCACTTT

D gene: TRBD1
J gene: TRBJ2-4
V gene: TRBV29-1
clone size: .
CDR3 protein: CSVEATGWNIQYF
CDR3 DNA: TGCAGCGTTGAAGCGACAGGGTGGAACATTCAGTACTTC

D gene: .
J gene: TRBJ2-7
V gene: TRBV7-2
clone size: few
CDR3 protein: CASSLWGGQDEQYF
CDR3 DNA: TGTGCCAGCAGCTTATGGGGGGGCCAGGACGAGCAGTACTTC

D gene: .
J gene: TRBJ1-1
V gene: TRBV12-3/TRBV12-4
clone size: many
CDR3 protein: CASSLGVNTEAFF
CDR3 DNA: TGTGCCAGCAGCTTGGGGGTGAACACTGAAGCTTTCTTT

D gene: .
J gene: TRBJ2-1
V gene: TRBV7-9
clone size: .
CDR3 protein: CASTPKGPIEQFF
CDR3 DNA: TGTGCCAGCACCCCTAAAGGGCCAATTGAGCAGTTCTTC

D gene: .
J gene: TRBJ1-6
V gene: TRBV6-1
clone size: .
CDR3 protein: CASINRQGHSPLHF
CDR3 DNA: TGTGCCAGCATAAACAGGCAGGGCCATTCACCCCTCCACTTT

D gene: TRBD1
J gene: TRBJ1-3
V gene: TRBV2
clone size: .
CDR3 protein: CASSATGGWGNTIYF
CDR3 DNA: TGTGCCAGCAGTGCTACAGGGGGCTGGGGAAACACCATATATTTT

D gene: .
J gene: TRBJ2-1
V gene: TRBV7-2
clone size: many
CDR3 protein: CASSWKGGSSYNEQFF
CDR3 DNA: TGTGCCAGCAGCTGGAAGGGGGGATCCTCCTACAATGAGCAGTTCTTC

D gene: TRBD2
J gene: TRBJ2-7
V gene: TRBV18
clone size: few
CDR3 protein: CASSPWGGSSYEQYF
CDR3 DNA: TGTGCCAGCTCACCTTGGGGCGGGAGCTCCTACGAGCAGTACTTC

D gene: .
J gene: TRBJ1-1
V gene: TRBV3-1
clone size: once
CDR3 protein: CASSQEIGVGLLYRKTEAFF
CDR3 DNA: TGTGCCAGCAGCCAAGAAATAGGGGTAGGCCTACTTTACAGGAAAACTGAAGCTTTCTTT

D gene: TRBD2
J gene: TRBJ2-5
V gene: TRBV4-3
clone size: many
CDR3 protein: CASSQGSLAGGQETQYF
CDR3 DNA: TGCGCCAGCAGCCAAGGATCGTTAGCGGGGGGCCAAGAGACCCAGTACTTC

D gene: .
J gene: TRBJ1-1
V gene: TRBV29-1
clone size: many
CDR3 protein: CSVVGRSFGVLDTEAFF
CDR3 DNA: TGCAGCGTTGTCGGGCGCAGCTTCGGGGTCTTGGACACTGAAGCTTTCTTT

D gene: TRBD1
J gene: TRBJ1-2
V gene: TRBV7-3
clone size: many
CDR3 protein: CASSPGGGYGYTF
CDR3 DNA: TGTGCCAGCAGCCCAGGGGGCGGCTATGGCTACACCTTC

D gene: .
J gene: TRBJ1-1
V gene: TRBV12-3/TRBV12-4
clone size: .
CDR3 protein: CASRPKGRLNTEAFF
CDR3 DNA: TGTGCCAGCAGACCAAAAGGGAGGTTGAACACTGAAGCTTTCTTT

D gene: TRBD2
J gene: TRBJ2-1
V gene: TRBV4-3
clone size: .
CDR3 protein: CASSQESVGLAGGVMHEQFF
CDR3 DNA: TGCGCCAGCAGCCAAGAAAGCGTGGGACTAGCGGGGGGTGTCATGCATGAGCAGTTCTTC

D gene: TRBD2
J gene: TRBJ2-7
V gene: TRBV6-2/TRBV6-3
clone size: few
CDR3 protein: CASSTTSGAYEQYF
CDR3 DNA: TGTGCCAGCAGTACGACTAGCGGGGCCTACGAGCAGTACTTC

D gene: TRBD2
J gene: TRBJ2-3
V gene: TRBV9
clone size: .
CDR3 protein: CASSVAAGRVDTQYF
CDR3 DNA: TGTGCCAGCAGCGTAGCAGCGGGGCGGGTAGATACGCAGTATTTT

D gene: .
J gene: TRBJ2-5
V gene: TRBV29-1
clone size: .
CDR3 protein: CSGRNMSQGGVQYF
CDR3 DNA: TGCAGCGGCCGAAATATGAGCCAGGGGGGGGTCCAGTACTTC

D gene: .
J gene: TRBJ2-3
V gene: TRBV12-3/TRBV12-4
clone size: once
CDR3 protein: CASSFAGDETDTQYF
CDR3 DNA: TGTGCCAGCAGTTTCGCCGGGGATGAGACAGATACGCAGTATTTT

D gene: TRBD1
J gene: TRBJ2-5
V gene: TRBV20-1
clone size: many
CDR3 protein: CSARQGEETQYF
CDR3 DNA: TGCAGTGCTAGACAGGGGGAAGAGACCCAGTACTTC

D gene: .
J gene: TRBJ2-2
V gene: TRBV6-1
clone size: .
CDR3 protein: CASSPRDGHMELFF
CDR3 DNA: TGTGCCAGCAGCCCCCGGGACGGGCACATGGAGCTGTTTTTT

D gene: .
J gene: TRBJ2-3
V gene: TRBV5-4
clone size: .
CDR3 protein: CASSTTYTDTQYF
CDR3 DNA: TGTGCCAGCAGCACAACGTACACAGATACGCAGTATTTT

D gene: TRBD1
J gene: TRBJ2-2
V gene: TRBV28
clone size: many
CDR3 protein: CASSRTGDTGELFF
CDR3 DNA: TGTGCCAGCAGCCGGACAGGGGACACCGGGGAGCTGTTTTTT

D gene: TRBD1
J gene: TRBJ2-3
V gene: TRBV7-2
clone size: few
CDR3 protein: CASSLAGTAGGDTQYF
CDR3 DNA: TGTGCCAGCAGCTTAGCCGGGACAGCAGGAGGAGATACGCAGTATTTT

D gene: .
J gene: TRBJ1-1
V gene: TRBV29-1
clone size: .
CDR3 protein: CSGHQVNTEAFF
CDR3 DNA: TGCAGCGGCCATCAGGTGAACACTGAAGCTTTCTTT

D gene: .
J gene: TRBJ2-4
V gene: TRBV27
clone size: few
CDR3 protein: CASSFSTVAKNIQYF
CDR3 DNA: TGTGCCAGCAGTTTCTCTACCGTAGCCAAAAACATTCAGTACTTC

D gene: .
J gene: TRBJ1-1
V gene: TRBV29-1
clone size: many
CDR3 protein: CSVGLWGGWTEAFF
CDR3 DNA: TGCAGCGTTGGGCTCTGGGGTGGGTGGACTGAAGCTTTCTTT

D gene: .
J gene: TRBJ1-3
V gene: TRBV20-1
clone size: .
CDR3 protein: CSATGFGNTIYF
CDR3 DNA: TGCAGTGCTACAGGGTTCGGAAACACCATATATTTT

D gene: .
J gene: TRBJ2-1
V gene: TRBV20-1
clone size: .
CDR3 protein: CSAREGHLNEQFF
CDR3 DNA: TGCAGTGCTAGAGAGGGTCACCTCAATGAGCAGTTCTTC

D gene: .
J gene: TRBJ2-4
V gene: TRBV29-1
clone size: many
CDR3 protein: CSVVPISVKDLAKNIQYF
CDR3 DNA: TGCAGCGTTGTGCCGATTAGCGTAAAGGATCTAGCCAAAAACATTCAGTACTTC

D gene: TRBD1
J gene: TRBJ1-4
V gene: TRBV12-3/TRBV12-4
clone size: .
CDR3 protein: CASSSQGAQEKLFF
CDR3 DNA: TGTGCCAGCAGTTCCCAGGGGGCGCAGGAAAAACTGTTTTTT

D gene: .
J gene: TRBJ2-6
V gene: TRBV25-1
clone size: .
CDR3 protein: CASSDLNSGANVLTF
CDR3 DNA: TGTGCCAGCAGTGACCTAAACTCTGGGGCCAACGTCCTGACTTTC

D gene: .
J gene: TRBJ1-2
V gene: TRBV28
clone size: .
CDR3 protein: CASSQGQVQLYGYTF
CDR3 DNA: TGTGCCAGCAGCCAAGGGCAGGTACAGCTCTATGGCTACACCTTC

D gene: .
J gene: TRBJ1-1
V gene: TRBV6-5
clone size: .
CDR3 protein: CASSFRGEGEAFF
CDR3 DNA: TGTGCCAGCAGTTTTAGGGGGGAGGGAGAAGCTTTCTTT

D gene: .
J gene: TRBJ2-5
V gene: TRBV25-1
clone size: .
CDR3 protein: CASSEIETQYF
CDR3 DNA: TGTGCCAGCAGTGAAATAGAGACCCAGTACTTC

D gene: TRBD1
J gene: TRBJ2-3
V gene: TRBV6-5
clone size: .
CDR3 protein: CASSHSGGKTDTQYF
CDR3 DNA: TGTGCCAGCAGTCACTCAGGGGGAAAGACAGATACGCAGTATTTT

D gene: .
J gene: TRBJ2-1
V gene: TRBV7-2
clone size: many
CDR3 protein: CASSSLEGRSSYNEQFF
CDR3 DNA: TGTGCCAGCAGCTCTCTAGAGGGGCGGAGCTCCTACAATGAGCAGTTCTTC

D gene: .
J gene: TRBJ2-3
V gene: TRBV20-1
clone size: .
CDR3 protein: CSARGAGANTDTQYF
CDR3 DNA: TGCAGTGCTAGAGGGGCGGGGGCCAACACAGATACGCAGTATTTT

D gene: .
J gene: TRBJ2-1
V gene: TRBV6-5
clone size: few
CDR3 protein: CASSYSDRYFYNEQFF
CDR3 DNA: TGTGCCAGCAGTTACTCGGACAGATACTTTTACAATGAGCAGTTCTTC

D gene: .
J gene: TRBJ2-7
V gene: TRBV30
clone size: once
CDR3 protein: CAWSATGKVDEQYF
CDR3 DNA: TGTGCCTGGAGTGCAACAGGGAAAGTCGACGAGCAGTACTTC

D gene: .
J gene: TRBJ1-1
V gene: TRBV7-2
clone size: few
CDR3 protein: CASSLAAPPMSTEAFF
CDR3 DNA: TGTGCCAGCAGCTTAGCTGCCCCACCTATGAGCACTGAAGCTTTCTTT

D gene: .
J gene: TRBJ2-5
V gene: TRBV18
clone size: few
CDR3 protein: CASSPLETQETQYF
CDR3 DNA: TGTGCCAGCTCACCCCTAGAGACCCAAGAGACCCAGTACTTC

D gene: .
J gene: TRBJ2-1
V gene: TRBV6-2/TRBV6-3
clone size: .
CDR3 protein: CASSGQGQINEQFF
CDR3 DNA: TGTGCCAGCAGTGGTCAGGGACAAATCAATGAGCAGTTCTTC

D gene: .
J gene: TRBJ2-6
V gene: TRBV5-1
clone size: few
CDR3 protein: CASSPAYSGANVLTF
CDR3 DNA: TGCGCCAGCAGCCCCGCGTACTCTGGGGCCAACGTCCTGACTTTC

D gene: .
J gene: TRBJ1-1
V gene: TRBV6-5
clone size: .
CDR3 protein: CASSYLRGGFAEAFF
CDR3 DNA: TGTGCCAGCAGTTACCTGAGAGGGGGGTTCGCTGAAGCTTTCTTT